Shown below are 17 T cell receptor beta chains from a single sample sequenced in a study of PD-L1 blockade in urothelial cancer. Method: immunoSEQ multiplex PCR; TCRdb's copy keeps in-frame clones and lacks some. In the table there are around 45,000 clones, around four fifths of which are singletons. Time point indicated: pretreatment peripheral blood. The specimen comprised PBMCs, sampled around atezolizumab (anti-PD-L1) treatment. The receptors derive from a man in his fifties with urothelial cancer.

This clone showed up just once. V usage is TRBV18 and J usage is TRBJ2-2; 10 bases agree with TRBD2. The trim removed 0 bases at V and 5 bases at J, leaving 15 bases unmatched. This CDR3 spans 20 amino acids. Germline loops: CDR1 KGHSH, CDR2 LQKENI. The CDR3 loop reads CASSPPKGVERGGLTGELFF. The CDR3 DNA reads TGTGCCAGCTCACCACCGAAAGGGGTGGAGCGGGGGGGCCTTACCGGGGAGCTGTTTTTT.

Here the CDR3 DNA reads TGTGCCAGCAGCTTGGAACAGATCACTGAAGCTTTCTTT. Encoded protein: CASSLEQITEAFF. This sequence joins TRBV5-6 and TRBJ1-1; D ambiguous. With 0 bases removed from V and 4 bases from J, the gap between germline ends came to 7 bases. Germline V gene data show CDR1 as SGHDT and CDR2 as YYEEEE. The CDR3 is 13 residues long. Full variable domain (remainder filled in from reference TRBV5-6 and TRBJ1-1): DAGVTQSPTHLIKTRGQQVTLRCSPKSGHDTVSWYQQALGQGPQFIFQYYEEEERQRGNFPDRFSGHQFPNYSSELNVNALLLGDSALYLCASSLEQITEAFFGQGTRLTVV.

This chain links TRBV7-6 with TRBJ2-1; TRBD2 matches at 9 bases. J was trimmed by 10 bases and V by 1 base; bases with no gene match: 14. This CDR3 contains 17 residues. Looked up from germline, CDR1 is SGHVS and CDR2 is FNYEAQ. DNA of the CDR3: TGTGCCAGCAGCTTAGGCATGTCGGGCGGGAGGGCCAGGGAGCAGTTCTTC. Amino acid sequence: CASSLGMSGGRAREQFF.

The chain uses TRBV10-3 and TRBJ1-4; TRBD1 matches 9 bases. Germline trimming cut 6 bases from V and 5 bases from J; bases unmatched to any gene: 7. The CDR3 loop spans 15 amino acids. Per the germline V gene, CDR1 is ENHRY and CDR2 is SYGVKD. The CDR3 protein is CAIRPGQGRNEKLFF. DNA for the CDR3: TGTGCCATCAGACCGGGACAGGGCCGGAATGAAAAACTGTTTTTT.

This clone was counted a single time. The chain combines TRBV4-1 with TRBJ2-7; 13 nucleotides line up with TRBD2. CDR1 MGHRA and CDR2 YSYEKL come from the germline V gene. The CDR3 totals 15 residues. Trimming cost V 3 bases and J 2 bases; bases outside gene matches: 1. CDR3 in amino acids: CASSQGLAGTYEQYF. CDR3 coding DNA: TGCGCCAGCAGCCAGGGACTAGCGGGAACCTACGAGCAGTACTTC.

V gene TRBV5-1 combines with J gene TRBJ1-2; 8 nucleotides agree with TRBD1. The CDR3 runs to 14 residues. CDR1 SGHRS and CDR2 YFSETQ come from the germline V gene. Trimming removed 4 bases from V and 7 bases from J; junction bases left unmatched: 9. CDR3 nucleotide sequence: TGCGCCAGCAGCCGGACAGGGCGTGCGGGTGGCTACACCTTC. It is translated as CASSRTGRAGGYTF. The complete variable domain, with remaining parts taken from reference TRBV5-1 and TRBJ1-2, reads KAGVTQTPRYLIKTRGQQVTLSCSPISGHRSVSWYQQTPGQGLQFLFEYFSETQRNKGNFPGRFSGRQFSNSRSEMNVSTLELGDSALYLCASSRTGRAGGYTFGSGTRLTVV.

The rearrangement joins TRBV5-1 to TRBJ2-3; D ambiguous. CDR1 and CDR2 from the germline V gene are SGHRS and YFSETQ. V was shortened by 0 bases and J by 6 bases, with 17 bases between the two germline ends. This CDR3 region has 16 residues. CDR3 DNA sequence: TGCGCCAGCAGCTTGGACATCCCTACCTCCGGGGATACGCAGTATTTT. Protein product: CASSLDIPTSGDTQYF.

This chain joins TRBV5-6 and TRBJ1-5; D remains unclear. V was pared by 5 bases and J by 3 bases, with 9 bases between. Looked up from germline, CDR1 is SGHDT and CDR2 is YYEEEE. The CDR3 is 13 residues long. Here the CDR3 DNA reads TGTGCCAGCAGTGCGGGGTTCAATCAGCCCCAGCATTTT. It specifies CASSAGFNQPQHF.

This chain uses TRBV4-1 with TRBJ2-5, with 7 bases matching TRBD1. Germline assignment: CDR1 MGHRA and CDR2 YSYEKL. The CDR3 totals 14 residues. J lost 4 bases, V lost 1 base, and 3 bases had no gene match. The CDR3 protein is CASSQVGGGETQYF. The CDR3 DNA is TGCGCCAGCAGCCAAGTAGGGGGCGGAGAGACCCAGTACTTC.

The chain employs TRBV2 and TRBJ1-6; 7 bases line up with TRBD1. The CDR3 runs 14 residues. V shed 6 bases, J shed 12 bases, and the junction held 11 bases outside the gene matches. Germline V gene sequence: CDR1 SNHLY, CDR2 FYNNEI. The CDR3 DNA reads TGTGCCAGCAGGATTGACAGGGTGCTTGGACCCCTCCACTTT. Protein sequence: CASRIDRVLGPLHF.

There are a few counts of this clone. J is TRBJ1-2 and V is TRBV18; perhaps TRBD1 as D (6 bases). CDR1 is KGHSH and CDR2 is LQKENI in the germline V gene. The CDR3 has 14 residues. V lost 3 bases, J lost 2 bases, and 10 bases lay in between. The CDR3 protein is CASSPTGPNYGYTF. CDR3 coding DNA: TGTGCCAGCTCACCGACAGGCCCCAACTATGGCTACACCTTC. The variable domain in full, with the rest retrieved from reference TRBV18 and TRBJ1-2, is NAGVMQNPRHLVRRRGQEARLRCSPMKGHSHVYWYRQLPEEGLKFMVYLQKENIIDESGMPKERFSAEFPKEGPSILRIQQVVRGDSAAYFCASSPTGPNYGYTFGSGTRLTVV.

DNA for the CDR3: TGTGCCACCGCGTCTCTGAGCGGAGAAAAACTGTTTTTT. It translates to CATASLSGEKLFF. The chain couples TRBV15 to TRBJ1-4; unclear D gene. Germline CDR1 LNHNV, CDR2 YYDKDF (reference sequence). The CDR3 covers 13 residues. Trimming shortened V by 8 bases and J by 8 bases, and 15 bases separated the two germline ends.

The chain has TRBV4-1 and TRBJ1-1; 7 nucleotides match TRBD1. This CDR3 has 19 amino acids. V dropped 3 bases and J dropped 0; count of bases not matched to a gene: 16. Germline values: CDR1 MGHRA, CDR2 YSYEKL. The CDR3 region is CASSHTRGGGRAMNTEAFF. In DNA form, the CDR3 reads TGCGCCAGCAGCCATACCCGAGGGGGCGGCCGGGCTATGAACACTGAAGCTTTCTTT.

The chain has TRBV28 and TRBJ2-3; D perhaps matches TRBD1 (5 bases). There are 16 residues in the CDR3. Germline V gene data show CDR1 as MDHEN and CDR2 as SYDVKM. Trimming cost V 4 bases and J 3 bases, with 17 bases left between them. CDR3 DNA sequence: TGTGCCAGCAGTTCCCCGGACACTTTCGAAACAGATACGCAGTATTTT. Protein: CASSSPDTFETDTQYF.

The rearrangement uses TRBV18 and TRBJ2-7; no clear D gene. The germline V gene encodes CDR1 KGHSH and CDR2 LQKENI. The CDR3 is made up of 13 amino acids. V was pared by 4 bases and J by 0 bases, with 7 bases between. The CDR3 DNA follows: TGTGCCAGCTCACAATCAAACTCCTACGAGCAGTACTTC. It yields the protein CASSQSNSYEQYF.

V gene TRBV6-5 combines with J gene TRBJ2-1, with D tentatively TRBD1 (6 bases). Trimming pared 6 bases from V and 6 bases from J, leaving 18 bases between. This CDR3 region has 15 residues. In germline, CDR1 is MNHEY, CDR2 SVGAGI. CDR3 residues: CASRPDSSRGNEQFF. CDR3 nucleotide sequence: TGTGCCAGCAGACCGGACAGTTCCCGTGGCAATGAGCAGTTCTTC.

This sequence joins TRBV28 and TRBJ1-5, with D tentatively TRBD1 (5 bases). CDR1 MDHEN and CDR2 SYDVKM come from the germline V gene. CDR3 length: 15 residues. V dropped 3 bases and J dropped 6 bases, with 15 bases sitting between them. The CDR3 is CASSFRRGESQPQHF. The CDR3, as DNA: TGTGCCAGCAGTTTCCGCCGGGGGGAAAGTCAGCCCCAGCATTTT.